The sequence of this TCR beta chain was determined in a study of T cells in narcolepsy. In regard to this clone: No antigen is known for it.

Study observations and caveats: Some memory CD4+ repertoires had no autoreactive clone sequences. HCRT-specific and TRIB2-specific autoreactive clonotypes appeared among same-patient CSF and blood CD4+ clonotypes. Blood of same and different patients, but not healthy controls, reportedly held recurring autoreactive clonotypes.

The junction had 3 bases not matched to a gene; V was cut back by 4 bases and J by 6 bases. The CDR3 runs 13 residues. Germline-derived CDR1 and CDR2 are SGHRS and YFSETQ. Using immunoSEQ multiplex PCR, the repertoire was profiled, and TCRdb retains in-frame clones only, with some absent. The sample lists 28,000 or so clones; 82% were seen once. The sequence was collected from a human donor with narcolepsy. Sample: CD45RA- memory CD4+ T cells from PBMCs. This sequence joins TRBV5-1 and TRBJ1-1; TRBD1 agrees at 10 bases. The CDR3, as DNA: TGCGCCAGCAGCCCAGGACAGGGGGCTGAAGCTTTCTTT. Translated, it gives CASSPGQGAEAFF.